This T cell receptor beta chain emerged from a study of early T cells in non-severe SARS-CoV-2 infection. Study-wide background: The input, bulk RNA from unsorted whole blood, was sequenced, and chains were unpaired. Notes on the study in general: Anti-spike CD8 responses were favored in VDJdb matching, and private and CD4 specificities were missed.

V lost 1 base to trimming and J lost 3 bases, with 9 bases between them. Germline V gene lookup returns CDR1 SGHVS and CDR2 FQNEAQ. This CDR3 region has 14 residues. TCRdb processed the 5' RACE reads anew with MiXCR; each CDR3 protein has one entry. This table holds approximately 85,000 distinct CDR3 sequences, around 12% found once. This clonotype has only a few counts. The antigen is unknown. V usage is TRBV7-8 and J usage is TRBJ1-1; D ambiguous. Sequenced: whole blood. This receptor was identified in an adult who was a healthcare worker with PCR-confirmed SARS-CoV-2 infection or an uninfected control (not recorded which). The CDR3 sequence is CASSLVRPDTEAFF. The DNA of the CDR3 is TGTGCCAGCAGCTTAGTTAGGCCGGACACTGAAGCTTTCTTT.